These 17 T cell receptor beta chains share one sample of origin, sequenced in a study of blood T cell repertoires in COVID-19. Sequencing used immunoSEQ multiplex PCR; TCRdb keeps in-frame clones, though not all of them. Among hundreds of thousands of clones, 75% to 90% were seen once, and the ten largest hold roughly 2.3%. Sample: PBMCs or T cells enriched from blood (not recorded which). Every receptor here comes from a woman younger than 30 who had recovered from COVID-19.

The genes are TRBV4-2 and TRBJ2-5, with 7 bases matching TRBD2. Germline trimming cut 4 bases from V and 5 bases from J; bases unmatched to any gene: 10. Germline-derived CDR1 and CDR2 are LGHNA and YNFKEQ. The CDR3 covers 15 residues. The CDR3 loop reads CASSPAGPARETQYF. In nucleotides, the CDR3 is TGTGCCAGCAGCCCAGCGGGACCCGCTCGGGAGACCCAGTACTTC.

The chain is built from TRBV11-2 and TRBJ2-5; D possibly corresponds to TRBD2 (5 bases). Trimming stripped 3 bases from V and 5 bases from J, with 16 bases between. Germline loops: CDR1 SGHAT, CDR2 FQNNGV. The CDR3 spans 15 residues. CDR3 residues: CASSLNAGRHETQYF. The CDR3 DNA is TGTGCCAGCAGCTTGAATGCGGGCCGGCATGAGACCCAGTACTTC.

CDR3 sequence: CASSLGDRDYTEAFF. The CDR3 DNA reads as TGCGCCAGCAGCTTGGGGGACAGGGATTACACTGAAGCTTTCTTT. The J gene is TRBJ1-1, the V gene TRBV5-1, with 9 positions matching TRBD1. With 0 bases clipped from V and 3 bases from J, the junction kept 3 bases outside the gene matches. Germline-derived CDR1 and CDR2 are SGHRS and YFSETQ. The CDR3 consists of 15 residues.

This chain links TRBV28 with TRBJ1-4; D unclear. The CDR3 is made up of 15 amino acids. Germline CDR1 and CDR2: MDHEN and SYDVKM. Deletions cut 7 bases from V and 0 bases from J, with 12 bases between. The CDR3, as DNA: TGTGCCAGCAAGGCGGCGATACCAACTAATGAAAAACTGTTTTTT. This gives the protein CASKAAIPTNEKLFF.

Points on this clone: Different DNA sequences within this sample yield the same CDR3. This chain joins TRBV11-3 and TRBJ2-7; D perhaps matches TRBD1 (5 bases). This CDR3 has 13 amino acids. V was shortened by 1 base and J by 4 bases, with 8 bases between the two germline ends. Germline V CDR1 and CDR2: SGHNT, YENEEA. The DNA of the CDR3 is TGTGCCAGCAGCTTAGCGCAGGGTTACGAGCAGTACTTC. Translated, it gives CASSLAQGYEQYF.

This clone was counted once. The chain recombines TRBV3-1 (or the pseudogene TRBV3-2) with TRBJ2-1; no firm D call. CDR1 is LGHDT and CDR2 is YNNKEL in the germline V gene (reference sequence). This CDR3 has 16 amino acids. The V and J ends lost 0 bases and 0 bases respectively, with 9 bases between them. CDR3 loop: CASSQEMWSSYNEQFF. Here the CDR3 DNA reads TGTGCCAGCAGCCAAGAAATGTGGAGCTCCTACAATGAGCAGTTCTTC.

The V call is TRBV10-3, the J call TRBJ2-5; D is perhaps TRBD2 (6 bases). Germline V CDR1 and CDR2: ENHRY, SYGVKD. The CDR3 contains 15 residues. Trimming removed 6 bases from V and 1 base from J, with 15 bases in between. CDR3 nucleotide sequence: TGTGCCATCAGCCTAGAGGCGGGGATCCAAGAGACCCAGTACTTC. Its protein product is CAISLEAGIQETQYF.

The chain employs TRBV9 and TRBJ1-2; D gene uncertain. Trimming stripped 4 bases from V and 4 bases from J, with 14 bases between. Germline CDR1 and CDR2: SGDLS and YYNGEE. The CDR3 runs 14 residues. CDR3 loop: CASSTPAGVYGYTF. CDR3 nucleotides: TGTGCCAGCAGCACCCCGGCCGGGGTCTATGGCTACACCTTC. The whole variable domain, remainder taken from reference TRBV9 and TRBJ1-2, is DSGVTQTPKHLITATGQRVTLRCSPRSGDLSVYWYQQSLDQGLQFLIQYYNGEERAKGNILERFSAQQFPDLHSELNLSSLELGDSALYFCASSTPAGVYGYTFGSGTRLTVV.

This clone came up a few times. The rearrangement links TRBV11-2 to TRBJ2-7; TRBD2 aligns across 7 bases. The germline gives CDR1 SGHAT, CDR2 FQNNGV. The junction had 9 bases not matched to a gene; V was cut back by 7 bases and J by 3 bases. The CDR3 is 14 amino acids. In nucleotides, the CDR3 is TGTGCCAGCACCCCCGGGGTAGCGGGCTACGAGCAGTACTTC. Protein product: CASTPGVAGYEQYF.

The V call is TRBV7-9, the J call TRBJ2-2, with 7 bases aligning to TRBD2. This CDR3 has 17 amino acids. V shed 5 bases and J 1 base; nucleotides not matched to a gene: 10. The V gene's germline CDR1 is SEHNR and CDR2 FQNEAQ (reference sequence). In nucleotides, the CDR3 is TGTGCCAGCAGCCGAGAGCCGGGACTACTGAACACCGGGGAGCTGTTTTTT. Translated: CASSREPGLLNTGELFF. Together with reference TRBV7-9 and TRBJ2-2, the CDR3 gives the full variable domain: DTGVSQNPRHKITKRGQNVTFRCDPISEHNRLYWYRQTLGQGPEFLTYFQNEAQLEKSRLLSDRFSAERPKGSFSTLEIQRTEQGDSAMYLCASSREPGLLNTGELFFGEGSRLTVL.

The chain couples TRBV12-3 or TRBV12-4 to TRBJ1-2; possible D gene TRBD1, 5 bases. The length of the CDR3 is 13 residues. Trimming stripped 3 bases from V and 7 bases from J, with 12 bases between. DNA for the CDR3: TGTGCCAGCAGTTTGCAGGGCAGGGCTGGCTACACCTTC. Encoded protein: CASSLQGRAGYTF.

The CDR3 region is CASSFEGAGNTIYF. Written as DNA, the CDR3 is TGTGCCAGCAGCTTTGAGGGCGCTGGAAACACCATATATTTT. This chain joins TRBV5-4 and TRBJ1-3; D is ambiguous. The CDR3 sequence is 14 residues long. Trimming cost V 2 bases and J 2 bases, with 8 bases left between them. The germline V gene encodes CDR1 SGHNT and CDR2 YYREEE (reference sequence).

CDR3 loop: CASGRDRDAEAFF. In nucleotides, the CDR3 is TGTGCCAGCGGAAGAGACAGGGACGCTGAAGCTTTCTTT. V and J are TRBV6-5 and TRBJ1-1; 7 bases are shared with TRBD1. Per the germline V gene, CDR1 is MNHEY and CDR2 is SVGAGI. V lost 8 bases, J lost 6 bases, and 9 bases stayed unmatched. The CDR3 extends over 13 amino acids.

V gene TRBV7-9 combines with J gene TRBJ1-1; TRBD1 might be the D (5 bases). V lost 1 base and J 1 base, leaving 7 bases between the germline ends. The CDR3 is 14 residues long. Looked up from germline, CDR1 is SEHNR and CDR2 is FQNEAQ (reference sequence). CDR3 in amino acids: CASSLGGANTEAFF. The CDR3, as DNA: TGTGCCAGCAGCTTAGGCGGGGCGAACACTGAAGCTTTCTTT.

This chain connects TRBV7-2 to TRBJ2-3, with 12 positions matching TRBD2. Germline V gene lookup returns CDR1 SGHTA and CDR2 FQGNSA. After removal of 5 bases from V and 5 bases from J, the junction contained 5 bases not matched to a gene. There are 15 residues in the CDR3. The CDR3 sequence: CASSQLAGGRDTQYF. As DNA, the CDR3 is TGTGCCAGCAGCCAACTAGCGGGGGGAAGAGATACGCAGTATTTT. The variable domain in full, completed from reference TRBV7-2 and TRBJ2-3, reads GAGVSQSPSNKVTEKGKDVELRCDPISGHTALYWYRQSLGQGLEFLIYFQGNSAPDKSGLPSDRFSAERTGGSVSTLTIQRTQQEDSAVYLCASSQLAGGRDTQYFGPGTRLTVL.

V gene TRBV5-1 combines with J gene TRBJ1-1; no firm D call. Germline lookup yields CDR1 SGHRS and CDR2 YFSETQ. The CDR3 extends over 15 amino acids. V was cut by 4 bases and J by 1 base, with 14 bases left in between. For the CDR3, the DNA is TGCGCCAGCAGCGCGGAGATCGGATCGAACACTGAAGCTTTCTTT. The encoded protein is CASSAEIGSNTEAFF.

The rearrangement links TRBV3-1 (or the pseudogene TRBV3-2) to TRBJ2-2; tentatively, D is TRBD2 (5 bases). The CDR3 sequence is 14 residues long. Trimming left V 3 bases short and J 8 bases short, with 13 bases between. The germline gives CDR1 LGHDT, CDR2 YNNKEL (reference sequence). The CDR3 loop is CASSQAVRAGELFF. The CDR3 nucleotides are TGTGCCAGCAGCCAGGCTGTGAGGGCAGGGGAGCTGTTTTTT.